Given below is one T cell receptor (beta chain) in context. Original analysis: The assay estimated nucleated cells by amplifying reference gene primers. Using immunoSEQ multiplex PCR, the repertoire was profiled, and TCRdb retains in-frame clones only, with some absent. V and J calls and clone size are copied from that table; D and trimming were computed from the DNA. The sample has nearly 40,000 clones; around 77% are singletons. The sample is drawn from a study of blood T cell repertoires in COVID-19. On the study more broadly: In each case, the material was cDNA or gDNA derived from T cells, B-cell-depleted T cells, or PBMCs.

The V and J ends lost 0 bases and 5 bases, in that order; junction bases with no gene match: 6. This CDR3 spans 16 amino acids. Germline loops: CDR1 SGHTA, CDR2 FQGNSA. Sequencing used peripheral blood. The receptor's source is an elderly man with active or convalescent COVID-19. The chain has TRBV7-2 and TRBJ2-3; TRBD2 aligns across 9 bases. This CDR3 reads CASSLAGGRGGDTQYF. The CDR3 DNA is TGTGCCAGCAGCTTAGCCGGCGGGAGGGGTGGAGATACGCAGTATTTT.